A selection of T cell receptor beta chains follows, all from one sample in a study of T-cell memory formation after mild COVID-19. Each CDR3 protein is one row after TCRdb ran MiXCR on the 5' RACE reads. The sample shows fewer than 95,000 distinct CDR3 sequences, 13% of them seen only once. Material: PBMCs or a T cell subset sorted from them (not recorded which). The receptor set was obtained from an adult woman who had mild COVID-19 (a few samples of this study predate the infection). Cell type and time point are not known. The CDR3 runs from the conserved cysteine through the conserved F or W. The D gene is left open where the match is weak.

j_call d_call v_call cdr3_aa
TRBJ2-7 . TRBV4-1 CASSQAGARYEQYF
TRBJ2-1 . TRBV4-1 CASSQEKDRTFF
TRBJ2-3 . TRBV20-1 CSATPPGALLTDTQYF
TRBJ1-1 . TRBV6-5 CASSYEWNTEAFF
TRBJ2-7 TRBD1 TRBV9 CASSEGASSYEQYF
TRBJ2-7 TRBD2 TRBV7-6 CASSSRTSGVYEQYF
TRBJ1-1 . TRBV29-1 CSAKQPTLYTEAFF
TRBJ2-6 . TRBV27 CASSLAGFAGANVLTF
TRBJ1-1 . TRBV4-2 CASSHPTAQGAFF
TRBJ2-3 . TRBV18 CASSPISTDTQYF
TRBJ2-3 . TRBV6-5 CASSSRYF
TRBJ1-2 TRBD1 TRBV6-1 CASREQGTYGYTF
TRBJ2-3 TRBD1 TRBV6-2/TRBV6-3 CASSYSGDRGLATQYF
TRBJ2-1 . TRBV4-1 CASSLPRGGRSYNEQFF
TRBJ2-2 . TRBV24-1 CATSDRDKGTGELFF
TRBJ2-1 . TRBV5-6 CASSLQDNEQFF
TRBJ2-7 . TRBV4-2 CASSQSNEQYF
TRBJ2-1 . TRBV6-2/TRBV6-3 CASSTDPAIGEQFF
TRBJ2-5 . TRBV28 CASSEDMETQYF
TRBJ2-7 TRBD2 TRBV30 CAWSRTSLGEQYF
TRBJ2-5 . TRBV7-3 CASSFDSRVETQYF
TRBJ2-7 TRBD2 TRBV20-1 CSASRGGLAGFSSYEQYF
TRBJ2-7 TRBD1 TRBV30 CAWSPGTGFYEQYF
TRBJ1-4 . TRBV7-3 CASSLGGIGVATNEKLFF
TRBJ2-3 . TRBV5-6 CASSELDTQYF
TRBJ2-7 . TRBV5-6 CASSGLYENAYEQYF
TRBJ1-2 TRBD1 TRBV7-9 CASSHHTTGFYGYTF
TRBJ2-3 TRBD2 TRBV4-3 CASSQDGTSGWTDTQYF
TRBJ1-3 . TRBV29-1 CSVEISGNTIYF
TRBJ2-3 . TRBV7-9 CASTTMQNHMDTQYF
TRBJ2-1 . TRBV27 CASTLSGPYNEQFF
TRBJ2-3 TRBD2 TRBV28 CASSLVVLAGAADTQYF
TRBJ2-7 TRBD1 TRBV12-3/TRBV12-4 CASSQTGTGFYEQYF
TRBJ2-2 . TRBV29-1 CSVLTGELFF
TRBJ1-5 TRBD1 TRBV20-1 CSASYTGTGEQPQHF
TRBJ2-1 TRBD2 TRBV13 CASSSTTSQFF
TRBJ2-7 TRBD1 TRBV12-3/TRBV12-4 CASNNPGTGTYEQYF
TRBJ2-7 . TRBV6-1 CASSEAGTIHEQYF
TRBJ2-7 TRBD2 TRBV2 CASSHGLAGYEQYF